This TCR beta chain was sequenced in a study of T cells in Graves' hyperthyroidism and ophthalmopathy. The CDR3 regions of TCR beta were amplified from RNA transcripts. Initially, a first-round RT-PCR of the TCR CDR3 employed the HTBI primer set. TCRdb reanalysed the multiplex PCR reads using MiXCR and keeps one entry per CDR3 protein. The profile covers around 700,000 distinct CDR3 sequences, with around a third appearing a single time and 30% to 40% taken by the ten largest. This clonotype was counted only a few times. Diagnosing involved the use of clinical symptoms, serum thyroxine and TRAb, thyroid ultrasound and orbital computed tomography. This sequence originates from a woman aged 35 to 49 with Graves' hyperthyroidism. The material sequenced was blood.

CDR3 coding DNA: TGTGCCAGCAGTTACCTGGACGCGAACACTGAAGCTTTCTTT. It specifies CASSYLDANTEAFF. The chain is built from TRBV6-6 and TRBJ1-1; D unresolved. V lost 2 bases and J 1 base, leaving 8 bases between the germline ends. This CDR3 region has 14 residues. Germline-derived CDR1 and CDR2 are MNHNY and SVGAGI (reference sequence).